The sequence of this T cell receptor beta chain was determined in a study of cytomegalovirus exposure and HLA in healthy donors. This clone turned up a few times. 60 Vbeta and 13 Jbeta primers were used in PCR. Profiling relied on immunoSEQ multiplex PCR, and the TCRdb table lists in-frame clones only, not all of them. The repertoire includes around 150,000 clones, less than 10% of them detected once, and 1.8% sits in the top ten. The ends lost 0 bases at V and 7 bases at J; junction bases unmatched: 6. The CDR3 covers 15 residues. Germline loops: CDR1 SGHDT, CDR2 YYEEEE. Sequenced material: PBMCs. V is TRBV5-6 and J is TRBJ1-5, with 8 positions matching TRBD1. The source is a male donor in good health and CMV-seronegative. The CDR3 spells CASSLAGGSKQPQHF. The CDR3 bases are TGTGCCAGCAGCTTGGCAGGGGGCTCGAAACAGCCCCAGCATTTT.